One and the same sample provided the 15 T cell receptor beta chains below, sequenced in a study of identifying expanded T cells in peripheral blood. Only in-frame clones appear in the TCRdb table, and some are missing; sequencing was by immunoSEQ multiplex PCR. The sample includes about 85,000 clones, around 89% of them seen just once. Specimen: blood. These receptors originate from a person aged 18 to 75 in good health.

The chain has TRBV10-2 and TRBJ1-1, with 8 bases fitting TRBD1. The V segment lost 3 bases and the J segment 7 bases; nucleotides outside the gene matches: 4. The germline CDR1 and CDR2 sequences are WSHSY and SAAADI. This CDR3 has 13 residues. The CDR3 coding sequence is TGCGCCAGCAGTGACCCCGGGACAGGTGAAGCTTTCTTT. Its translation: CASSDPGTGEAFF.

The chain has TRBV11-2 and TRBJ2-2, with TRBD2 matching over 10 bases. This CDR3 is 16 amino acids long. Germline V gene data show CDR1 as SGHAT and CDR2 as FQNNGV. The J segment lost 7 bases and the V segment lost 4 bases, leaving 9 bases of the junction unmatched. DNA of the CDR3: TGTGCCAGCAGCTCCGGTAGCGGGGGGAAAGGCGGGGAGCTGTTTTTT. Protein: CASSSGSGGKGGELFF.

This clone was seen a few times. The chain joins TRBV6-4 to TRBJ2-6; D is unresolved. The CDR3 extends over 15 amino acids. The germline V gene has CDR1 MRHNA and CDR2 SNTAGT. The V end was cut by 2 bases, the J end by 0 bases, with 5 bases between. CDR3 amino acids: CASSDGLSGANVLTF. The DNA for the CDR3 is TGTGCCAGCAGTGACGGGCTCTCTGGGGCCAACGTCCTGACTTTC.

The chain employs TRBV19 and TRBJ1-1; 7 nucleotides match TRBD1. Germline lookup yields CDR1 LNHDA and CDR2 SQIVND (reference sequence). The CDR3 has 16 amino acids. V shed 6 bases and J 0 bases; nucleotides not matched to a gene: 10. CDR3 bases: TGTGCCAGTAGGACACAAGACAGGGTCTTGAACACTGAAGCTTTCTTT. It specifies CASRTQDRVLNTEAFF.

The CDR3 DNA reads as TGTGCCAGCAGTTATATAGGGCGGGGGACCTACGAGCAGTACTTC. Protein sequence: CASSYIGRGTYEQYF. The genes are TRBV6-5 and TRBJ2-7, with 7 nucleotides matching TRBD2. V trimming: 3 bases; J trimming: 2 bases; junction bases outside the gene matches: 7. Per germline, CDR1 MNHEY and CDR2 SVGAGI. The CDR3 sequence is 15 residues long.

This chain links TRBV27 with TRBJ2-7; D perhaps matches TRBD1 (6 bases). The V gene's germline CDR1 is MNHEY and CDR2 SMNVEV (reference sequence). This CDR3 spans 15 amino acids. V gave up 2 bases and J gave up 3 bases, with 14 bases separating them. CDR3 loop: CASSLAQGSRYEQYF. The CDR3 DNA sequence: TGTGCCAGCAGTTTAGCCCAGGGGTCACGCTACGAGCAGTACTTC.

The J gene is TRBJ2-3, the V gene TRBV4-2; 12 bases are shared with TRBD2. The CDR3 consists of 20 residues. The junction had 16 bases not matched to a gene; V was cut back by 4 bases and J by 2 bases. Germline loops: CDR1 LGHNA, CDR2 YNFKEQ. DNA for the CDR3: TGTGCCAGCAGCCCTCAGGCGGGTGCCCCTAGCGGGGGGGTCACAGATACGCAGTATTTT. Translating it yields CASSPQAGAPSGGVTDTQYF.

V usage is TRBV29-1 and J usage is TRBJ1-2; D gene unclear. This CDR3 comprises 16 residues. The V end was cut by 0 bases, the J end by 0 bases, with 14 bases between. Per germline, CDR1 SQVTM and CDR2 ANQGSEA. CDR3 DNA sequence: TGCAGCGTTGAAGATCGCCTCCTTGTAACTAACTATGGCTACACCTTC. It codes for CSVEDRLLVTNYGYTF.

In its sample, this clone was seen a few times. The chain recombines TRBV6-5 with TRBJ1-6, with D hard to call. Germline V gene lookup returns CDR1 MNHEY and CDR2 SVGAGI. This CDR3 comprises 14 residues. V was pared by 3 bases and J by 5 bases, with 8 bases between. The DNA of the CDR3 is TGTGCCAGCAGTTATAAGCCAAATAATTCACCCCTCCACTTT. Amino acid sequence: CASSYKPNNSPLHF.

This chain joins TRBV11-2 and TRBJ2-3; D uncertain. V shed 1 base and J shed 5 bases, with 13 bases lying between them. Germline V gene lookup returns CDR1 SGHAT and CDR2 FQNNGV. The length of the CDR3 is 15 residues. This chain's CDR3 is CASSLVKGLGDTQYF. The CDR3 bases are TGTGCCAGCAGCTTAGTCAAAGGGTTGGGAGATACGCAGTATTTT. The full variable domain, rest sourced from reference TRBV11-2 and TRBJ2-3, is EAGVAQSPRYKIIEKRQSVAFWCNPISGHATLYWYQQILGQGPKLLIQFQNNGVVDDSQLPKDRFSAERLKGVDSTLKIQPAKLEDSAVYLCASSLVKGLGDTQYFGPGTRLTVL.

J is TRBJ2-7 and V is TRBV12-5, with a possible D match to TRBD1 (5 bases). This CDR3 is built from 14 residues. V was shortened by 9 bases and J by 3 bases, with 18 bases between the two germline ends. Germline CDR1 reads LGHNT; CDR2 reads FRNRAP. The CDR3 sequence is CARTSTDKVYEQYF. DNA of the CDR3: TGTGCTAGGACTTCAACGGACAAGGTCTACGAGCAGTACTTC. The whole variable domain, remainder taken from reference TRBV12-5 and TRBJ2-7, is DARVTQTPRHKVTEMGQEVTMRCQPILGHNTVFWYRQTMMQGLELLAYFRNRAPLDDSGMPKDRFSAEMPDATLATLKIQPSEPRDSAVYFCARTSTDKVYEQYFGPGTRLTVT.

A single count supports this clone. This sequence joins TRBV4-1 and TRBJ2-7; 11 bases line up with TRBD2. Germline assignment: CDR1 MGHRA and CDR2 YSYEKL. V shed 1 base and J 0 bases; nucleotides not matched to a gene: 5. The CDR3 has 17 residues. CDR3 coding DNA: TGCGCCAGCAGCCAAGGCCCTAGCGGGGGGCCCTCCTACGAGCAGTACTTC. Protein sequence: CASSQGPSGGPSYEQYF.

CDR3 DNA sequence: TGTGCCAGCAGACCGGACAGAAACACCGGGGAGCTGTTTTTT. Residues: CASRPDRNTGELFF. V and J are TRBV7-9 and TRBJ2-2; a weak D match, TRBD1 (6 bases). Trimming removed 6 bases from V and 2 bases from J, with 10 bases in between. This CDR3 has 14 residues. CDR1 SEHNR and CDR2 FQNEAQ come from the germline V gene (reference sequence).

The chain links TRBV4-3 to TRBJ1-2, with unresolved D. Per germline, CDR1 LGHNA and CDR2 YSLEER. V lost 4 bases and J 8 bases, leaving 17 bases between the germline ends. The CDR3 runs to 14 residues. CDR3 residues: CASSPGPGAGGYTF. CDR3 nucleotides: TGCGCCAGCAGCCCGGGCCCGGGTGCTGGCGGCTACACCTTC.

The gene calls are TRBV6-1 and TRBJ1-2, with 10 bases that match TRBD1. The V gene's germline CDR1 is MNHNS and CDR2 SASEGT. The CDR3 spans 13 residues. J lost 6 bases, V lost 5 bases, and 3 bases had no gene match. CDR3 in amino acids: CASSRQGANGYTF. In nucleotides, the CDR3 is TGTGCCAGCAGTAGACAGGGGGCTAATGGCTACACCTTC.